A selection of T cell receptor beta chains follows, all from one sample in a study of T-cell reconstitution after alpha-beta-depleted transplantation in children. One entry per CDR3 protein results from TCRdb running MiXCR on the PCR reads. The data show about 300,000 distinct CDR3 sequences, with around 7.1% seen just once and about 9.3% held by the top ten. This specimen was peripheral blood, taken 360 days after TCRalphabeta/CD19-depleted stem cell transplant. The receptors shown here come from a female patient aged 2-9 years who had a stem cell transplant for Fanconi anemia, so the T cells may come from the graft donor. The conserved cysteine and the conserved F or W are not part of the CDR3 here. Each record gives: V gene, CDR3 protein.

>TRBV9
ASSASGGNTQY
>TRBV29-1
SAPIGLAGGFTDTQY
>TRBV5-5
ASSLEFRFPEAF
>TRBV5-1
ASSLIENTEAF
>TRBV20-1
SARDLFKGLAGERDTQY
>TRBV18
ASSSYWGSSYNEQF
>TRBV20-1
SAPDRRSSTDTQY
>TRBV9
ASSTPGLATYTQY
>TRBV5-1
ASSLYITGSYEQY
>TRBV7-9
ASSTVTGGGTEAF
>TRBV12-3/TRBV12-4
ASSTLGTGRADTQY
>TRBV6-5
ASNIGTENTEAF
>TRBV10-3
AIRSGTLGSPLH
>TRBV6-1
ASSGTSGVAGYEQY
>TRBV29-1
SAQVGDEQF
>TRBV9
ASSVGNRNNEQF
>TRBV13
ASSLAKGRADTQY
>TRBV5-5
ASSLESDYGYT
>TRBV11-3
ASSSDRDTGELF
>TRBV20-1
SARDGQMGGYQPQH
>TRBV14
ASRRITPGARTDTQY
>TRBV7-2
ASSFETTHEQF
>TRBV27
ASSLAGVNTDTQY
>TRBV12-3/TRBV12-4
ASSFGQRGETQY
>TRBV27
ASSLLGEQF
>TRBV6-5
ASSTLEPGPEETQY
>TRBV19
ASRGDAVYNEQF
>TRBV4-3
ASSQENSPGGREQF
>TRBV6-2/TRBV6-3
ASSYDVQGWGNEETQY
>TRBV7-8
ASSLAAPNTEAF
>TRBV3-1
ASSQLESTGELF
>TRBV20-1
SASRAGTGELF
>TRBV24-1
ATSERTAYGYT
>TRBV7-9
ASSLGWGSGNQPQH
>TRBV7-3
ASSTGTMNTEAF
>TRBV20-1
SASYEGRAF
>TRBV7-8
ASSSALAGGADTQY
>TRBV9
ASSVATGQGGETQY
>TRBV2
ASSSSGGAGDTQY
>TRBV5-1
ASSGQTGQSGNTIY
>TRBV19
ASSRRGARGQPQH
>TRBV2
ASRVDISGYT
>TRBV28
ASSHRQPSGSSHEQY
>TRBV12-3/TRBV12-4
ASSLDYWGDDQPQH
>TRBV3-1
ASSLLTGPLTGNTIY
>TRBV5-1
ASSLRDSFAGELF
>TRBV12-3/TRBV12-4
ASTIQGARGNTIY
>TRBV9
ASSVASTGFQETQY
>TRBV12-3/TRBV12-4
ASSPPPGFTEAF
>TRBV12-3/TRBV12-4
ASEGTSGSIRTGELF
>TRBV6-4
ASRDWTEQF
>TRBV6-5
ASTNGGAGVETTYGYT
>TRBV5-5
ASSPAGETQY